The present T cell receptor beta chain was sequenced within a study of technical replicates of blood from a few donors. Trimming pared 3 bases from V and 10 bases from J, leaving 10 bases between. This CDR3 has 11 residues. The germline gives CDR1 GTSNPN, CDR2 SVGIG (reference sequence). Sequencing used immunoSEQ multiplex PCR; TCRdb keeps in-frame clones, though not all of them. This sample has around 97,000 clones; roughly 94% occur once, and the top ten carry about 0.3%. The receptor comes from a human donor in good health. The chain has TRBV30 and TRBJ2-1, with D perhaps matching TRBD2 (6 bases). What was sequenced was T cells isolated from PBMCs. The CDR3 spells CAWRREGEQFF. The DNA for the CDR3 is TGTGCCTGGAGGCGGGAAGGCGAGCAGTTCTTC.